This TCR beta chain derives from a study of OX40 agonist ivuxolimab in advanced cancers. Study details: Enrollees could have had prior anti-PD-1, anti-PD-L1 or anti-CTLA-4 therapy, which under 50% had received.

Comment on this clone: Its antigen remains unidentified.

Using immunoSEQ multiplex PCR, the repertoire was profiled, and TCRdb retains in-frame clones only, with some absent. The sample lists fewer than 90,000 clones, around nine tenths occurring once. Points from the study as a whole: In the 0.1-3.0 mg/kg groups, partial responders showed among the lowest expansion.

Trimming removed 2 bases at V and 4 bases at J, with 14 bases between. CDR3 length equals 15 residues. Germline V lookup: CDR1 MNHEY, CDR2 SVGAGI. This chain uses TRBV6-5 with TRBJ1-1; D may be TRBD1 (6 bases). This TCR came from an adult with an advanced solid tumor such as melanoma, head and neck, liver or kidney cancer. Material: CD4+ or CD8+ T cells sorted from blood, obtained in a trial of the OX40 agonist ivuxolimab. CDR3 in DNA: TGTGCCAGCAGTTACAGCCCAGGGGTCGGCACTGAAGCTTTCTTT. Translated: CASSYSPGVGTEAFF.